The 32 T cell receptor beta chains given below trace back to one sample, sequenced in a study of beta chain features in type 1 diabetes. Study-level points and caveats: People with Type 1 diabetes carried modestly yet significantly shorter TCRB CDR3s in all four CD4+ subsets.

Which antigens these TCRs recognize remains unknown. The entirety of the isolated RNA underwent reverse transcription, so expressed TCRB transcripts were sequenced. TCRdb keeps only in-frame clones here, not all; method: immunoSEQ multiplex PCR. This table has a few hundred thousand clones, roughly 12% appearing once. Source material: naive CD4+ T cells from blood. The receptors were gathered from a woman under 30 with type 1 diabetes.

The table lists this clone with a few counts. CDR3 region: CASSLAVWSSGANVLTF. The CDR3 DNA is TGTGCCAGCAGCTTAGCGGTCTGGAGCTCTGGGGCCAACGTCCTGACTTTC. The chain is built from TRBV7-2 and TRBJ2-6; no reliable D call. Germline CDR1 reads SGHTA; CDR2 reads FQGNSA. This CDR3 spans 17 amino acids. Trimming stripped 0 bases from V and 0 bases from J, with 9 bases between.

The rearrangement links TRBV18 to TRBJ1-1; 9 bases fit TRBD1. CDR1 and CDR2 from the germline V gene are KGHSH and LQKENI. Unmatched junction bases numbered 4, after V lost 0 bases and J lost 5 bases. The CDR3 runs to 15 residues. The CDR3 is CASSPPGQGKTEAFF. CDR3 nucleotides: TGTGCCAGCTCACCACCTGGACAGGGGAAGACTGAAGCTTTCTTT.

Only a few counts were recorded for this clone. The chain carries TRBV7-2 and TRBJ1-2; a weak D match, TRBD1 (6 bases). This CDR3 contains 15 residues. V was trimmed by 3 bases and J by 5 bases, leaving 16 bases between them. Germline CDR1 reads SGHTA; CDR2 reads FQGNSA. The CDR3 sequence: CASSFNRANLYGYTF. Written as DNA, the CDR3 is TGTGCCAGCAGCTTTAACAGGGCCAACCTTTATGGCTACACCTTC.

This clone came up a few times. The chain uses TRBV19 and TRBJ1-1; D gene unclear. The CDR3 consists of 13 residues. Germline CDR1 and CDR2: LNHDA and SQIVND (reference sequence). V lost 8 bases to trimming and J lost 0 bases, with 10 bases between them. Here the CDR3 reads CASAQVVNTEAFF. The CDR3 nucleotides are TGTGCCAGTGCGCAGGTCGTGAACACTGAAGCTTTCTTT. Complete variable domain (other parts from reference TRBV19 and TRBJ1-1): DGGITQSPKYLFRKEGQNVTLSCEQNLNHDAMYWYRQDPGQGLRLIYYSQIVNDFQKGDIAEGYSVSREKKESFPLTVTSAQKNPTAFYLCASAQVVNTEAFFGQGTRLTVV.

On this clone itself: The sample has other DNA sequences that encode this CDR3 too. The chain recombines TRBV2 with TRBJ1-1, with D unresolved. CDR1 SNHLY and CDR2 FYNNEI come from the germline V gene. The ends were cut back, 2 bases at V and 1 base at J, with 5 bases in the middle. The CDR3 contains 13 residues. CDR3 loop: CASSESGNTEAFF. The DNA for the CDR3 is TGTGCCAGCAGTGAATCAGGGAACACTGAAGCTTTCTTT.

The chain links TRBV29-1 to TRBJ1-1; the match to TRBD1 covers 7 bases. The CDR3 totals 15 residues. CDR1 is SQVTM, CDR2 ANQGSEA, per germline. The ends lost 4 bases at V and 5 bases at J; junction bases unmatched: 13. CDR3 nucleotides: TGCAGCGTTGGGGCGGGTAGGGGGCGTTGGACTGAAGCTTTCTTT. Protein: CSVGAGRGRWTEAFF.

The chain combines TRBV5-1 with TRBJ2-1; 11 bases agree with TRBD2. V shed 4 bases, J shed 2 bases, and the junction held 2 bases outside the gene matches. This CDR3 is built from 15 residues. The germline CDR1 and CDR2 sequences are SGHRS and YFSETQ. The CDR3 spells CASSQGLAAYNEQFF. The CDR3 region has the DNA TGCGCCAGCAGCCAGGGACTAGCGGCCTACAATGAGCAGTTCTTC.

The table lists this clone with a few counts. The chain links TRBV28 to TRBJ1-5; D is unclear. The CDR3 covers 13 residues. V was shortened by 4 bases and J by 3 bases, with 7 bases between the two germline ends. The germline gives CDR1 MDHEN, CDR2 SYDVKM. CDR3 coding DNA: TGTGCCAGCAGTTCCATGGCCAATCAGCCCCAGCATTTT. Residues: CASSSMANQPQHF.

V and J are TRBV28 and TRBJ1-2, with no clear D. This CDR3 is 13 amino acids long. CDR1 MDHEN and CDR2 SYDVKM come from the germline V gene. The V end lost 6 bases, the J end lost 0 bases, and 8 bases lay between the germline ends. The CDR3 reads CASRVGANYGYTF. CDR3 nucleotides: TGTGCCAGCAGGGTCGGAGCTAACTATGGCTACACCTTC.

A few counts support this clone. The chain employs TRBV30 and TRBJ1-3; D not resolved. Germline-derived CDR1 and CDR2 are GTSNPN and SVGIG (reference sequence). The V end lost 0 bases, the J end lost 2 bases, and 2 bases lay between the germline ends. There are 12 residues in the CDR3. The CDR3 is CAWSVAGNTIYF. CDR3 DNA: TGTGCCTGGAGTGTCGCTGGAAACACCATATATTTT.

This clone has a handful of counts. Distinct nucleotide sequences in the sample also encode this CDR3. This chain connects TRBV14 to TRBJ1-1; D gene ambiguous. CDR3 length equals 13 residues. The germline V gene encodes CDR1 SGHDN and CDR2 FVKESK. Trimming took 0 bases from V and 1 from J, leaving 3 bases between them. CDR3 sequence: CASSQDRNTEAFF. The CDR3, as DNA: TGTGCCAGCAGCCAAGATCGGAACACTGAAGCTTTCTTT. Based on the CDR3 plus reference TRBV14 and TRBJ1-1, the full variable domain is EAGVTQFPSHSVIEKGQTVTLRCDPISGHDNLYWYRRVMGKEIKFLLHFVKESKQDESGMPNNRFLAERTGGTYSTLKVQPAELEDSGVYFCASSQDRNTEAFFGQGTRLTVV.

Only a few counts were recorded for this clone. V is TRBV7-2 and J is TRBJ2-5; a possible D gene is TRBD1 (5 bases). Trimming stripped 0 bases from V and 0 bases from J, with 11 bases between. CDR1 and CDR2 from the germline V gene are SGHTA and FQGNSA. The CDR3 covers 16 residues. The CDR3: CASSLARTSYQETQYF. CDR3 in DNA: TGTGCCAGCAGCTTAGCTAGGACATCCTACCAAGAGACCCAGTACTTC.

J is TRBJ1-5 and V is TRBV7-2; D may be TRBD1 (5 bases). The germline gives CDR1 SGHTA, CDR2 FQGNSA. Trimming removed 3 bases at V and 1 base at J, with 13 bases between. The CDR3 spans 16 residues. The CDR3 region has the DNA TGTGCCAGCAGCTTCTTTCTTAGGGGAAGCAATCAGCCCCAGCATTTT. This gives the protein CASSFFLRGSNQPQHF.

J is TRBJ2-5 and V is TRBV28, with 7 bases identical to TRBD2. The CDR3 contains 13 residues. The V and J ends lost 8 bases and 2 bases, in that order; junction bases with no gene match: 5. CDR1 MDHEN and CDR2 SYDVKM come from the germline V gene. This CDR3 is CASLAGAQETQYF. CDR3 nucleotide sequence: TGTGCCAGCCTTGCGGGAGCACAAGAGACCCAGTACTTC. Complete variable domain (other parts from reference TRBV28 and TRBJ2-5): DVKVTQSSRYLVKRTGEKVFLECVQDMDHENMFWYRQDPGLGLRLIYFSYDVKMKEKGDIPEGYSVSREKKERFSLILESASTNQTSMYLCASLAGAQETQYFGPGTRLLVL.

The chain recombines TRBV27 with TRBJ1-4; 8 bases map to TRBD1. The CDR3 has 15 amino acids. Germline assignment: CDR1 MNHEY and CDR2 SMNVEV (reference sequence). Unmatched junction bases numbered 6, after V lost 1 base and J lost 8 bases. CDR3 region: CASSLWGTGWEKLFF. Here the CDR3 DNA reads TGTGCCAGCAGTTTATGGGGGACAGGTTGGGAAAAACTGTTTTTT.

This rearrangement joins TRBV11-3 to TRBJ1-2, with 7 nucleotides matching TRBD1. V lost 5 bases, J lost 5 bases, and 14 bases stayed unmatched. The CDR3 is made up of 16 amino acids. Germline V gene sequence: CDR1 SGHNT, CDR2 YENEEA. The CDR3 nucleotides read TGTGCCAGCAGCCTGTCGGTGGGGGCAGGGGGGTATGGCTACACCTTC. Its translation: CASSLSVGAGGYGYTF.

In its sample, this clone was seen a few times. This CDR3 reads CASSQERFPGVHGDGYTF. Written as DNA, the CDR3 is TGCGCCAGCAGCCAAGAAAGGTTCCCAGGGGTTCATGGTGATGGCTACACCTTC. J is TRBJ1-2 and V is TRBV4-3; weak D call: TRBD1 (6 bases). The germline CDR1 and CDR2 sequences are LGHNA and YSLEER. The CDR3 sequence is 18 residues long. The ends were cut back, 0 bases at V and 6 bases at J, with 23 bases in the middle.

The chain recombines TRBV18 with TRBJ2-5; TRBD2 matches 12 bases. Germline CDR1 reads KGHSH; CDR2 reads LQKENI. The ends lost 4 bases at V and 0 bases at J; junction bases unmatched: 9. This CDR3 spans 18 amino acids. The CDR3 spells CASSRETSGRAYQETQYF. In DNA, the CDR3 is TGTGCCAGCTCACGTGAGACTAGCGGGAGAGCGTACCAAGAGACCCAGTACTTC.

The V gene is TRBV7-2, the J gene TRBJ1-2; 11 bases fit TRBD1. Trimming took 1 base from V and 7 from J; bases not matched to a gene: 5. Germline V lookup: CDR1 SGHTA, CDR2 FQGNSA. This CDR3 contains 15 residues. The DNA of the CDR3 is TGTGCCAGCAGCTTAGGAGGGACAGGGGGTGCTGGCTACACCTTC. This sequence encodes CASSLGGTGGAGYTF.

This clone has only a few counts. The chain recombines TRBV18 with TRBJ1-2; D possibly corresponds to TRBD1 (5 bases). The germline V and J ends were trimmed by 1 base and 8 bases, with 20 bases remaining between them. CDR3 size: 16 residues. CDR1 and CDR2 from the germline V gene are KGHSH and LQKENI. The CDR3 DNA sequence: TGTGCCAGCTCACCACGTAATGTTCCGGGGGTTGACGGCTACACCTTC. Translating it yields CASSPRNVPGVDGYTF.

This clone came up a few times. V usage is TRBV15 and J usage is TRBJ2-5; TRBD2 aligns across 8 bases. The CDR3 spans 18 residues. Germline V gene lookup returns CDR1 LNHNV and CDR2 YYDKDF (reference sequence). With 3 bases clipped from V and 0 bases from J, the junction kept 12 bases outside the gene matches. The CDR3 reads CATSSPWGSGGNQETQYF. DNA for the CDR3: TGTGCCACCAGCAGCCCTTGGGGGAGCGGGGGCAACCAAGAGACCCAGTACTTC.

This chain joins TRBV19 and TRBJ2-6; a possible D gene is TRBD1 (6 bases). Germline V gives CDR1 LNHDA, CDR2 SQIVND (reference sequence). This CDR3 spans 13 amino acids. The germline V and J ends were trimmed by 10 bases and 3 bases, with 10 bases remaining between them. CDR3 nucleotide sequence: TGTGCCACCAGGGGTGATGGGGCCAACGTCCTGACTTTC. It encodes CATRGDGANVLTF.

The chain joins TRBV5-1 to TRBJ2-1; tentatively, D is TRBD2 (6 bases). V gave up 0 bases and J gave up 3 bases, with 10 bases separating them. The CDR3 length is 15 residues. CDR1 and CDR2 from the germline V gene are SGHRS and YFSETQ. The CDR3 DNA reads as TGCGCCAGCAGCTTGGTAGCGGACAACTACAATGAGCAGTTCTTC. Its protein is CASSLVADNYNEQFF.

This clone was observed a few times. J is TRBJ2-7 and V is TRBV7-2; a possible D gene is TRBD2 (5 bases). Trimming shortened V by 0 bases and J by 7 bases, and 10 bases separated the two germline ends. The CDR3 consists of 13 residues. Germline V gene data show CDR1 as SGHTA and CDR2 as FQGNSA. The CDR3 region has the DNA TGTGCCAGCAGCTTAGCCCCAGAGCGGGAGCAGTACTTC. Amino acids: CASSLAPEREQYF.

The chain joins TRBV29-1 to TRBJ1-2; D might be TRBD1 (5 bases). The CDR3 has 14 residues. The V end was cut by 7 bases, the J end by 2 bases, with 17 bases between. The germline V gene encodes CDR1 SQVTM and CDR2 ANQGSEA. The CDR3 bases are TGCAGCGCGGAGCAGGGCCGATTGAACTATGGCTACACCTTC. Its translation is CSAEQGRLNYGYTF.

The genes are TRBV30 and TRBJ1-1; D not certain. CDR1 and CDR2 (germline): GTSNPN, SVGIG (reference sequence). The CDR3 contains 11 residues. V was clipped by 1 base and J by 7 bases, with 7 bases between them. CDR3 nucleotides: TGTGCCTGGAGTGCCGGGGTTGAAGCTTTCTTT. This translates into CAWSAGVEAFF. The complete variable domain, with remaining parts taken from reference TRBV30 and TRBJ1-1, reads SQTIHQWPATLVQPVGSPLSLECTVEGTSNPNLYWYRQAAGRGLQLLFYSVGIGQISSEVPQNLSASRPQDRQFILSSKKLLLSDSGFYLCAWSAGVEAFFGQGTRLTVV.

The V and J genes are TRBV7-9 and TRBJ2-3; a possible D gene is TRBD2 (6 bases). Trimming pared 4 bases from V and 1 base from J, leaving 12 bases between. The CDR3 covers 15 residues. Germline V CDR1 and CDR2: SEHNR, FQNEAQ (reference sequence). CDR3: CASSWREVGTDTQYF. CDR3 bases: TGTGCCAGCAGCTGGAGGGAAGTGGGCACAGATACGCAGTATTTT.

This rearrangement joins TRBV2 to TRBJ1-5; no clear D gene. The CDR3 sequence is 13 residues long. Germline V gives CDR1 SNHLY, CDR2 FYNNEI. The germline V and J ends were trimmed by 7 bases and 5 bases, with 12 bases remaining between them. The DNA for the CDR3 is TGTGCCAGCAAACCGGGTATGGATCAGCCCCAGCATTTT. Its translation: CASKPGMDQPQHF.

A few counts support this clone. The chain carries TRBV30 and TRBJ1-5; D gene unclear. Trimming pared 1 base from V and 0 bases from J, leaving 7 bases between. CDR3 length: 14 amino acids. Looked up from germline, CDR1 is GTSNPN and CDR2 is SVGIG (reference sequence). CDR3 DNA: TGTGCCTGGAGTGCCTCCTATAGCAATCAGCCCCAGCATTTT. Its translation is CAWSASYSNQPQHF.

The chain employs TRBV19 and TRBJ2-7, with 9 bases lining up with TRBD1. J lost 6 bases, V lost 5 bases, and 5 bases had no gene match. This CDR3 contains 13 residues. Germline loops: CDR1 LNHDA, CDR2 SQIVND (reference sequence). CDR3 bases: TGTGCCAGTAGTGCACAGGGGGCGCGCGAGCAGTACGTC. Translating it yields CASSAQGAREQYV.

This clone appeared a few times. This sequence joins TRBV5-1 and TRBJ2-5; TRBD2 agrees at 8 bases. The CDR3 has 15 residues. Looked up from germline, CDR1 is SGHRS and CDR2 is YFSETQ. The V and J ends lost 5 bases and 4 bases, in that order; junction bases with no gene match: 10. CDR3 in DNA: TGCGCCAGCAGGGGACAAGCGGGAGTGGTAGAGACCCAGTACTTC. It translates to CASRGQAGVVETQYF.

The gene calls are TRBV11-2 and TRBJ1-1; TRBD1 is a possible D gene (5 bases). CDR3 size: 15 residues. CDR1 and CDR2 (germline): SGHAT, FQNNGV. Trimming shortened V by 4 bases and J by 4 bases, and 16 bases separated the two germline ends. CDR3 region: CASSSLRGRSTEAFF. The CDR3 nucleotides are TGTGCCAGCAGCTCCCTGCGGGGGAGGAGCACTGAAGCTTTCTTT.